This record concerns one T cell receptor beta chain sequence. Its target is not known. Germline assignment: CDR1 SQVTM and CDR2 ANQGSEA. CDR3 size: 13 residues. Trimming cost V 6 bases and J 6 bases, with 14 bases left between them. These data are taken from a study of lymphopenia after photon versus proton radiotherapy. TCRdb's copy holds only in-frame clones and misses some; the assay was immunoSEQ multiplex PCR. The profile shows around 62,000 clones, approximately 88% of them singletons. Study-level findings and limits: Post-nadir diversity loss with photons came from oligoclonal expansion, particularly CD8+ Temra cells. A bigger post-nadir fall in TCR diversity correlated inversely with survival time in deceased patients.

This receptor was taken from a man aged 60 to 75 with pancreatic cancer. The V gene is TRBV29-1, the J gene TRBJ2-2, with a tentative D call TRBD1 (6 bases). The sample was peripheral blood, taken from a patient treated with proton-based radiotherapy. The CDR3 region has the DNA TGCAGCGTACGCTCAGGGGCGTCCGGGGAGCTGTTTTTT. It translates to CSVRSGASGELFF.